The 23 T cell receptor beta chains below all came from one sample that was sequenced in a study of OX40 agonist ivuxolimab in advanced cancers. Sequencing used immunoSEQ multiplex PCR; TCRdb keeps in-frame clones, though not all of them. This table has over 95,000 clones, about 90% appearing once. Sequences were derived from CD4+ or CD8+ T cells sorted from blood, sampled in a trial of the OX40 agonist ivuxolimab. The receptors here all came from an adult with an advanced solid tumor such as melanoma, head and neck, liver or kidney cancer.

This clone was found a few times. This chain links TRBV7-9 with TRBJ2-7; 7 bases fit TRBD2. The germline V gene has CDR1 SEHNR and CDR2 FQNEAQ (reference sequence). V shed 5 bases, J shed 3 bases, and the junction held 16 bases outside the gene matches. The CDR3 has 17 amino acids. The CDR3 bases are TGTGCCAGCAGCCGAAACCGCCTAGGGGCGGGGGACTACGAGCAGTACTTC. This gives the protein CASSRNRLGAGDYEQYF.

CDR3 region: CASSQYGGNTEAFF. Here the CDR3 DNA reads TGTGCCAGCAGCCAATATGGGGGAAACACTGAAGCTTTCTTT. The chain recombines TRBV14 with TRBJ1-1; maybe TRBD1 (5 bases). The CDR3 is 14 amino acids. Trimming took off 2 bases at V and 2 bases at J, with 9 bases between the two ends. Looked up from germline, CDR1 is SGHDN and CDR2 is FVKESK.

V and J are TRBV19 and TRBJ2-3; D remains ambiguous. V dropped 4 bases and J dropped 1 base, with 12 bases sitting between them. Germline CDR1 and CDR2: LNHDA and SQIVND (reference sequence). The CDR3 totals 15 residues. The CDR3 sequence: CASSTRVGRTDTQYF. In nucleotides, the CDR3 is TGTGCCAGTAGTACTAGAGTTGGGCGCACAGATACGCAGTATTTT.

Note on this clone: In the same sample, other DNA sequences code for this CDR3. V is TRBV5-6 and J is TRBJ2-1; D gene ambiguous. The germline V and J ends were trimmed by 3 bases and 4 bases, with 2 bases remaining between them. Germline CDR1 and CDR2: SGHDT and YYEEEE. The CDR3 totals 11 residues. The CDR3: CASSSYNEQFF. The CDR3 coding sequence is TGTGCCAGCAGCTCTTACAATGAGCAGTTCTTC.

The genes are TRBV5-1 and TRBJ2-1, with D perhaps TRBD1 (5 bases). V was trimmed by 0 bases and J by 6 bases, leaving 7 bases between them. In germline, CDR1 is SGHRS, CDR2 YFSETQ. The CDR3 is 13 amino acids. Here the CDR3 reads CASSLGQGNEQFF. CDR3 nucleotide sequence: TGCGCCAGCAGCTTGGGGCAGGGCAATGAGCAGTTCTTC.

The genes are TRBV5-4 and TRBJ2-1; unclear D gene. The CDR3 has 16 residues. The germline V gene has CDR1 SGHNT and CDR2 YYREEE (reference sequence). Trimming cost V 0 bases and J 0 bases, with 10 bases left between them. This CDR3 reads CASSLGQEISYNEQFF. DNA of the CDR3: TGTGCCAGCAGCTTGGGCCAAGAGATCTCCTACAATGAGCAGTTCTTC.

The J gene is TRBJ1-2, the V gene TRBV5-5; D is perhaps TRBD1 (6 bases). Per the germline V gene, CDR1 is SGHKS and CDR2 is YYEKEE (reference sequence). The V end lost 7 bases, the J end lost 0 bases, and 16 bases lay between the germline ends. CDR3 length: 15 amino acids. As DNA, the CDR3 is TGTGCCAGCGCATCGGGGGGCCCAGCTAACTATGGCTACACCTTC. This sequence encodes CASASGGPANYGYTF.

The gene calls are TRBV9 and TRBJ1-2; D is undetermined. V was shortened by 4 bases and J by 0 bases, with 13 bases between the two germline ends. From germline, CDR1 is SGDLS and CDR2 YYNGEE. The CDR3 consists of 15 residues. The CDR3: CASSRAGDTNYGYTF. The CDR3 nucleotides are TGTGCCAGCAGCAGGGCTGGAGATACTAACTATGGCTACACCTTC.

The V gene is TRBV6-6, the J gene TRBJ2-5, with 7 bases aligning to TRBD2. V lost 4 bases to trimming and J lost 4 bases; unmatched junction nucleotides: 9. From germline, CDR1 is MNHNY and CDR2 SVGAGI (reference sequence). The CDR3 loop spans 15 amino acids. CDR3 residues: CASSLTGGLGETQYF. In DNA form, the CDR3 reads TGTGCCAGCAGTTTAACGGGGGGTTTGGGAGAGACCCAGTACTTC.

CDR3: CSVAGTALTEAFF. CDR3 DNA sequence: TGCAGCGTCGCCGGGACAGCGTTAACTGAAGCTTTCTTT. The rearrangement links TRBV29-1 to TRBJ1-1; TRBD1 matches at 7 bases. Germline CDR1 reads SQVTM; CDR2 reads ANQGSEA. The V gene end was trimmed by 6 bases and the J gene end by 5 bases; junction bases not matched to a gene: 9. CDR3 length: 13 amino acids. The variable domain in full, completed from reference TRBV29-1 and TRBJ1-1, reads SAVISQKPSRDICQRGTSLTIQCQVDSQVTMMFWYRQQPGQSLTLIATANQGSEATYESGFVIDKFPISRPNLTFSTLTVSNMSPEDSSIYLCSVAGTALTEAFFGQGTRLTVV.

V gene TRBV27 combines with J gene TRBJ1-2; a possible D gene is TRBD1 (5 bases). Trimming stripped 3 bases from V and 7 bases from J, with 9 bases between. The CDR3 spans 12 residues. Per germline, CDR1 MNHEY and CDR2 SMNVEV (reference sequence). The CDR3 sequence is CASSFSGGGYTF. The CDR3 nucleotides are TGTGCCAGCAGTTTTTCTGGGGGTGGCTACACCTTC.

The DNA of the CDR3 is TGTGCCAGCAGTTCCCTGGTATATGGAAACACCATATATTTT. It specifies CASSSLVYGNTIYF. The chain joins TRBV28 to TRBJ1-3; D gene unclear. This CDR3 contains 14 residues. CDR1 and CDR2 from the germline V gene are MDHEN and SYDVKM. V gave up 4 bases and J gave up 3 bases, with 10 bases separating them.

This chain links TRBV13 with TRBJ2-5; 8 bases are shared with TRBD2. The germline V gene has CDR1 PRHDT and CDR2 FYEKMQ (reference sequence). V gave up 5 bases and J gave up 4 bases; unmatched junction bases: 12. This CDR3 has 16 residues. The CDR3 nucleotides read TGTGCCAGCAGCCCCCCGGGGGGGCGTGTAGCAGAGACCCAGTACTTC. Protein product: CASSPPGGRVAETQYF.

J is TRBJ2-7 and V is TRBV7-3; 7 bases map to TRBD1. CDR3 size: 14 residues. Per the germline V gene, CDR1 is SGHTA and CDR2 is FQGTGA. V lost 3 bases, J lost 0 bases, and 2 bases stayed unmatched. The CDR3 spells CASSFRDSSYEQYF. In DNA form, the CDR3 reads TGTGCCAGCAGCTTCCGGGACAGCTCCTACGAGCAGTACTTC.

V usage is TRBV9 and J usage is TRBJ1-3, with D tentatively TRBD1 (5 bases). The CDR3 is made up of 16 amino acids. Trimming pared 0 bases from V and 0 bases from J, leaving 10 bases between. Germline CDR1 and CDR2: SGDLS and YYNGEE. Here the CDR3 DNA reads TGTGCCAGCAGCGTAGTGCCGGGACTCTCTGGAAACACCATATATTTT. Its translation is CASSVVPGLSGNTIYF. Complete variable domain (other parts from reference TRBV9 and TRBJ1-3): DSGVTQTPKHLITATGQRVTLRCSPRSGDLSVYWYQQSLDQGLQFLIQYYNGEERAKGNILERFSAQQFPDLHSELNLSSLELGDSALYFCASSVVPGLSGNTIYFGEGSWLTVV.

V is TRBV15 and J is TRBJ2-4; tentatively, D is TRBD1 (6 bases). Germline V gene data show CDR1 as LNHNV and CDR2 as YYDKDF (reference sequence). The CDR3 sequence is 15 residues long. Trimming left V 5 bases short and J 0 bases short, with 11 bases between. The CDR3: CATSEGQLAKNIQYF. The CDR3 region has the DNA TGTGCCACCAGCGAAGGACAGTTAGCCAAAAACATTCAGTACTTC.

There are a few counts of this clone. The J gene is TRBJ2-2, the V gene TRBV18; a weak D match, TRBD1 (6 bases). The CDR3 is made up of 19 amino acids. The V and J ends lost 4 bases and 4 bases respectively, with 25 bases between them. CDR1 and CDR2 from the germline V gene are KGHSH and LQKENI. As DNA, the CDR3 is TGTGCCAGCTCACTATATGTACAAACTCCGGGACACTCCACCGGGGAGCTGTTTTTT. This codes for CASSLYVQTPGHSTGELFF.

The CDR3 protein is CASSPMVQGAGSPLHF. In DNA form, the CDR3 reads TGTGCCAGCAGTCCTATGGTACAGGGGGCAGGTTCACCCCTCCACTTT. The chain recombines TRBV7-2 with TRBJ1-6; 9 positions agree with TRBD1. The CDR3 length is 16 residues. V was pared by 6 bases and J by 9 bases, with 12 bases of the junction left unmatched. Germline CDR1 and CDR2: SGHTA and FQGNSA.

CDR3 coding DNA: TGTGCCAGTAGTATCGTCCCGGGTAGAAGAGTTAGCAATCAGCCCCAGCATTTT. As protein: CASSIVPGRRVSNQPQHF. The chain carries TRBV19 and TRBJ1-5; D gene uncertain. V lost 3 bases and J lost 0, with 18 bases in between. CDR3 length: 18 amino acids. The V gene's germline CDR1 is LNHDA and CDR2 SQIVND (reference sequence).

The chain uses TRBV19 and TRBJ2-7; 7 bases are a match to TRBD1. Trimming took 5 bases from V and 0 from J; bases not matched to a gene: 7. This CDR3 spans 15 amino acids. Germline values: CDR1 LNHDA, CDR2 SQIVND (reference sequence). CDR3 sequence: CASSLHRGSSYEQYF. DNA for the CDR3: TGTGCCAGTAGTTTGCACAGGGGAAGCTCCTACGAGCAGTACTTC.

V gene TRBV19 combines with J gene TRBJ2-7; possible D gene TRBD1, 5 bases. Germline V gene data show CDR1 as LNHDA and CDR2 as SQIVND (reference sequence). The CDR3 is made up of 15 amino acids. V was clipped by 2 bases and J by 6 bases, with 17 bases between them. The CDR3 bases are TGTGCCAGTAGTATATCTTCCGGCAGGGCCCTCGAGCAGTACTTC. Its protein is CASSISSGRALEQYF.

In this sample, this clone turned up once. In DNA form, the CDR3 reads TGCGCCAGCAGCTTGGAGGCAGGGAGGGACACTGAAGCTTTCTTT. It encodes CASSLEAGRDTEAFF. The V call is TRBV5-1, the J call TRBJ1-1; a weak D match, TRBD1 (5 bases). This CDR3 comprises 15 residues. Germline lookup yields CDR1 SGHRS and CDR2 YFSETQ. The V and J ends lost 0 bases and 3 bases respectively, with 12 bases between them.

This chain uses TRBV5-1 with TRBJ2-2; 9 bases are a match to TRBD1. CDR1 is SGHRS, CDR2 YFSETQ, per germline. V lost 3 bases to trimming and J lost 7 bases; unmatched junction nucleotides: 7. CDR3 length: 15 amino acids. As DNA, the CDR3 is TGCGCCAGCAGCTCGGGACAGGGAGGGATCGGGGAGCTGTTTTTT. As protein: CASSSGQGGIGELFF.